This T cell receptor beta chain appears in the sequencing data of a study of blood T cells in healthy people across ages. General study findings and limits: Investigators treated diversity estimates from one million T cells as underestimates.

Note on this clonotype: Its cognate antigen is unknown.

Germline-derived CDR1 and CDR2 are SNHLY and FYNNEI. The CDR3 is made up of 17 amino acids. V dropped 1 base and J dropped 0 bases, with 14 bases sitting between them. Together with a sample-barcoded 5' primer, a J-beta primer mix was included in a second PCR lasting roughly 6 to 12 cycles. TCRdb re-analysed the 5' RACE reads in MiXCR, keeping a single row per CDR3 protein. The data contain roughly 680,000 distinct CDR3 sequences, about 51% of them seen just once; the ten biggest clones take up around an eighth. The clonotype comes from a woman older than 75 in good health. The chain couples TRBV2 to TRBJ2-3, with D unclear. The source material was blood. The CDR3 coding sequence is TGTGCCAGCAGTGAAGGACGGTGGGCTGCTAGCACAGATACGCAGTATTTT. Its translation: CASSEGRWAASTDTQYF.